This entry concerns a single T cell receptor beta chain. Its target antigen remains unknown. Base qualities were left out, and no much larger clone turns up one base away. Every diabetic patient fulfilled standard classification criteria for type 1 or type 2 diabetes, and glucose and C-peptide were measured using WHO-recommended methods. Donors with other autoimmune diseases or infections within the previous four weeks were excluded. An approximately 10-milliliter sample of peripheral blood was drawn from every participant. LymphoPrep density separation was used to isolate PBMCs. This sample was sequenced with an Illumina MiSeq. Genomic DNA from sorted T cell subsets served as template for TCRbeta CDR3 amplification. The TCRbeta CDR3 region was amplified by multiplex PCR using 30 forward and 13 reverse primers. After the PCR products were purified with AMPure XP beads, a second PCR of 20 to 30 cycles was run to add indices and adaptors. Before sequencing, the QIAquick Gel Extraction Kit was used to gel-purify the libraries. In the paper's pipeline: FLASH was used to merge the paired-end reads, and IgBLAST was used to align the reads to IMGT V, D and J germline references. Reads with less than 70% alignment identity to germline references were removed, leaving 11,114,426 reads across the study. IMGT definitions were followed to assign CDR3 boundaries, reading frame and productivity. Clones at or above 1% of reads were defined as highly-expanded clones, and diversity was measured by normalized Shannon entropy. Group differences in Shannon entropy were tested with unpaired two-tailed t-tests. Through fastp at Q25 and MiXCR, TCRdb rebuilt clones from the public reads, retaining in-frame beta chains. For every CDR3 protein sequence, its rows merge into one entry that carries the most common genes and DNA. These V and J calls derive from TCRdb rather than the authors' analysis. This sample lists 250,000 or so distinct CDR3 sequences; around 47% were detected once. The ten largest clones capture around 15% of the sample.

There are 16 amino acids in the CDR3, from cysteine to phenylalanine inclusive. Just the 48-base CDR3 DNA is kept, in frame starting at base 1. Here V drops 8 bases and J drops 3 bases, and the junction holds 13 bases not matched to any gene. For CDR1 and CDR2, the germline V gene (reference sequence) lists MNHEY and SMNVEV. These data originate in a study of type 1 and type 2 diabetes patients (TCRdb year 2016). In the study overall: Eight or nine type 1 diabetes patients, a few type 2 diabetes patients and roughly six nondiabetic controls, all recruited in China, made up the cohort. Throughout the study, CD4 or CD8 MicroBeads on MACS columns were used to positively select CD4+ and CD8+ T cells from PBMCs. The whole study generated approximately 20 million paired-end reads. The study profiled TCRbeta repertoires by high-throughput sequencing to compare type 1 diabetes, type 2 diabetes and nondiabetic individuals. Type 2 diabetes patients were included as a disease comparison group for the type 1 diabetes patients. Similar V gene usage was observed when roughly 20-cycle and roughly 27-cycle amplification were compared, suggesting similar primer efficiencies and random PCR bias. Paired-end sequencing of TCRbeta libraries was performed on Illumina HiSeq 2000 or MiSeq instruments. The investigation overall reported the following: Only a limited number of T2D and control samples were sequenced, so some T1D-only HECs might also appear in more T2D or control samples. Type 2 diabetes and control samples had highly correlated V and J gene usage patterns, with an average between-sample correlation of approximately 0.97. The study groups were not matched for age and gender, which could bias interpretation. Type 2 diabetes patients had few highly-expanded CD4+ clones, median one, accounting for a median approximately 3.8% of reads. Type 2 diabetes repertoires showed high diversity, significantly greater than type 1 diabetes repertoires in both CD4+ and CD8+ T cells.

This chain joins TRBV27 to TRBJ2-5; 9 bases in between match TRBD2. This sequence originates from a man between 18 and 35 years old with type 2 diabetes. The sequenced material came from peripheral blood mononuclear cells (PBMCs). CDR3 sequence: CASRPEAGGPEETQYF. Read as DNA, the sequence is TGTGCCAGCCGGCCTGAGGCGGGAGGGCCCGAAGAGACCCAGTACTTC.